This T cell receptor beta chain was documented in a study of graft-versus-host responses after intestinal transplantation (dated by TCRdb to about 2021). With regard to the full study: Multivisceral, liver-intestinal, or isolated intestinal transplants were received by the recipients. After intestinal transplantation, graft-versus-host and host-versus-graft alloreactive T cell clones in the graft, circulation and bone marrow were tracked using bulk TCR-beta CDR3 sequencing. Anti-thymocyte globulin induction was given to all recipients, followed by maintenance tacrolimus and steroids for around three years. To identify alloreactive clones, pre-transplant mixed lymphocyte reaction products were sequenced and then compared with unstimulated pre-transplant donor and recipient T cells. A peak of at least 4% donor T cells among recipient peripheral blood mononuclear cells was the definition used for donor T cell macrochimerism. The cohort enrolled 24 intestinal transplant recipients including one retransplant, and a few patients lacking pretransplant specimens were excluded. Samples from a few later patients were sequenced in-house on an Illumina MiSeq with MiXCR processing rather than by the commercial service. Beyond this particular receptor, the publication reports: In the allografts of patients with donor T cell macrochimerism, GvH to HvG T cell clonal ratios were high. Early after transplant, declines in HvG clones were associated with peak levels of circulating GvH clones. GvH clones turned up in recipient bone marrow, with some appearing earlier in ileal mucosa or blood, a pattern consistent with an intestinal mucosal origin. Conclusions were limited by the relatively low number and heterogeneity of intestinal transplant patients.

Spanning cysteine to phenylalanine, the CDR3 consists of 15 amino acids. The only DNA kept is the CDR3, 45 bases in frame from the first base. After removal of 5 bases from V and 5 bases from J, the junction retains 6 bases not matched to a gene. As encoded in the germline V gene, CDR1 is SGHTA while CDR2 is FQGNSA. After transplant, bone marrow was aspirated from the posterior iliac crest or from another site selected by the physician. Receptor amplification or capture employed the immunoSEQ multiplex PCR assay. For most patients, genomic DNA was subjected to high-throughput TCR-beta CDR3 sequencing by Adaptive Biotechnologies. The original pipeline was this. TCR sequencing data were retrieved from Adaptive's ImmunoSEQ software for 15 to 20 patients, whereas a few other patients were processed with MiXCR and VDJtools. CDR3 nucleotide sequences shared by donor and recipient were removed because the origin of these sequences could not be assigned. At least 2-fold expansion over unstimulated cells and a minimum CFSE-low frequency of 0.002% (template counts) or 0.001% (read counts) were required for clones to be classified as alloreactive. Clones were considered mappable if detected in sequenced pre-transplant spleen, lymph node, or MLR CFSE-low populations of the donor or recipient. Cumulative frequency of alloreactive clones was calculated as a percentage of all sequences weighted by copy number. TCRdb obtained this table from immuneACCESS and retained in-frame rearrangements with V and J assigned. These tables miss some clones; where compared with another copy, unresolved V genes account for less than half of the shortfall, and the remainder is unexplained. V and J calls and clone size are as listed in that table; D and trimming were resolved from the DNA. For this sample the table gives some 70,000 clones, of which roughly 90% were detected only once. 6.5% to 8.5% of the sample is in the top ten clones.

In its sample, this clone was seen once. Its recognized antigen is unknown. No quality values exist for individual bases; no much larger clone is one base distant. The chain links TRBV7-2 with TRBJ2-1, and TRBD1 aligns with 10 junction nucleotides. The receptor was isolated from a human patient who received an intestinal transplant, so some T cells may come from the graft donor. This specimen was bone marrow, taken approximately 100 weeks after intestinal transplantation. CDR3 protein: CASSPGTGADNEQFF. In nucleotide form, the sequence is TGTGCCAGCAGCCCCGGGACAGGGGCCGACAATGAGCAGTTCTTC.